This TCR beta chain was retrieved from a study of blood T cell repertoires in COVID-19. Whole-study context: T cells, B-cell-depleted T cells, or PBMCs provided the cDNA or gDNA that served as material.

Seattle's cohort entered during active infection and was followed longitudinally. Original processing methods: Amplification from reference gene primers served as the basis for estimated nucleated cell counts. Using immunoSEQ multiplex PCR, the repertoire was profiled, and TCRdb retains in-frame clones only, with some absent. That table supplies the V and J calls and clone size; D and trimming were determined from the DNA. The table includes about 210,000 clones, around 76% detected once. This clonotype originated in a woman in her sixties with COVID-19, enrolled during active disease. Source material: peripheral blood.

The CDR3 sequence is CASRDTGTEETQYF. As DNA, the CDR3 is TGTGCCAGCAGAGATACCGGGACAGAAGAGACCCAGTACTTC. This rearrangement joins TRBV27 to TRBJ2-5; 7 bases agree with TRBD1. With V trimmed by 6 bases and J by 3 bases, 7 bases remained unmatched. Germline CDR1 and CDR2: MNHEY and SMNVEV (reference sequence). This CDR3 region has 14 residues.